Listed here are 16 T cell receptor beta chains from one sample, sequenced in a study of Graves' ophthalmopathy and Graves' hyperthyroidism. The TCR beta CDR3 regions underwent amplification from RNA transcripts. RT-PCR with HTBI primers came first, then second-round multiplex PCR. TCRdb used MiXCR to reprocess the multiplex PCR reads, holding one entry per CDR3 protein. The sample shows 600,000 to 950,000 distinct CDR3 sequences, 40% of them seen only once. Sequencing was performed on peripheral blood. Receptors originate from an adult man with Graves' ophthalmopathy.

The table lists this clonotype with many counts. V gene TRBV5-5 combines with J gene TRBJ2-7, with 10 bases fitting TRBD2. The germline gives CDR1 SGHKS, CDR2 YYEKEE (reference sequence). The CDR3 contains 14 residues. Trimming at V came to 5 bases and at J to 0 bases, leaving 2 bases not matched to a gene. The CDR3 DNA reads as TGTGCCAGCAGATTAGCGGGAGGCTCCTACGAGCAGTACTTC. It translates to CASRLAGGSYEQYF. Filled out from reference TRBV5-5 and TRBJ2-7, the complete variable domain reads DAGVTQSPTHLIKTRGQQVTLRCSPISGHKSVSWYQQVLGQGPQFIFQYYEKEERGRGNFPDRFSARQFPNYSSELNVNALLLGDSALYLCASRLAGGSYEQYFGPGTRLTVT.

The rearrangement uses TRBV3-1 and TRBJ1-3; no clear D. Germline CDR1 and CDR2: LGHDT and YNNKEL (reference sequence). Trimming left V 1 base short and J 4 bases short, with 11 bases between. The CDR3 runs to 15 residues. The CDR3 spells CASSQAYLTGNTIYF. DNA for the CDR3: TGTGCCAGCAGCCAAGCGTACTTAACGGGAAACACCATATATTTT.

This clonotype was seen more than once but under ten times. The genes are TRBV12-3 or TRBV12-4 and TRBJ2-5, with D perhaps TRBD1 or TRBD2 (6 bases each). Trimming removed 3 bases at V and 5 bases at J, with 19 bases between. The CDR3 has 16 residues. The CDR3 loop is CASSFEFSRGRETQYF. The CDR3 DNA reads TGTGCCAGCAGTTTTGAATTCAGCCGGGGGCGGGAGACCCAGTACTTC.

This clonotype has a count of ten or more. The chain links TRBV2 to TRBJ2-5; D possibly corresponds to TRBD1 (6 bases). The ends were cut back, 6 bases at V and 5 bases at J, with 16 bases in the middle. The germline CDR1 and CDR2 sequences are SNHLY and FYNNEI. This CDR3 has 14 residues. Written as DNA, the CDR3 is TGTGCCAGCAGGTTATCAGGGGTTGGGGAGACCCAGTACTTC. Amino acid sequence: CASRLSGVGETQYF.

This clonotype was detected a few times. J is TRBJ1-2 and V is TRBV19; possibly TRBD1 for D (5 bases). Trimming took off 11 bases at V and 4 bases at J, with 32 bases between the two ends. This CDR3 is built from 18 residues. Germline assignment: CDR1 LNHDA and CDR2 SQIVND (reference sequence). DNA of the CDR3: TGTGCCTGGAGTGTACCACGGCCAGGCAGGGATCTGAGCTATGGCTACACCTTC. Its translation: CAWSVPRPGRDLSYGYTF.

This clonotype was detected ten times or more. The V and J genes are TRBV7-2 and TRBJ1-2; TRBD1 matches 9 bases. With 6 bases clipped from V and 8 bases from J, the junction kept 7 bases outside the gene matches. Germline CDR1 and CDR2: SGHTA and FQGNSA. This CDR3 has 13 amino acids. The CDR3 region is CASSADRGNGYTF. CDR3 sequence (DNA): TGTGCCAGCAGTGCAGACAGGGGGAACGGCTACACCTTC. The full variable domain, with the rest looked up from reference TRBV7-2 and TRBJ1-2, is GAGVSQSPSNKVTEKGKDVELRCDPISGHTALYWYRQSLGQGLEFLIYFQGNSAPDKSGLPSDRFSAERTGGSVSTLTIQRTQQEDSAVYLCASSADRGNGYTFGSGTRLTVV.

The chain employs TRBV4-1 and TRBJ1-2, with D possibly matching TRBD1 (6 bases). Trimming cost V 0 bases and J 4 bases, with 12 bases left between them. CDR1 MGHRA and CDR2 YSYEKL come from the germline V gene. The CDR3 totals 15 residues. In DNA form, the CDR3 reads TGCGCCAGCAGCCAAGATACAGGGTGGGGCTATGGCTACACCTTC. Its protein is CASSQDTGWGYGYTF.

The rearrangement joins TRBV10-3 to TRBJ1-1; tentatively, D is TRBD1 (6 bases). The V gene's germline CDR1 is ENHRY and CDR2 SYGVKD. Trimming shortened V by 10 bases and J by 4 bases, and 16 bases separated the two germline ends. This CDR3 has 13 residues. CDR3 nucleotides: TGTGCCAGCGGAGGGGGGAAGTTCACTGAAGCTTTCTTT. Residues: CASGGGKFTEAFF.

This clonotype appeared many times. The CDR3 DNA reads as TGTGCCAGCACCGCGAACACTGAAGCTTTCTTT. Translating it yields CASTANTEAFF. V gene TRBV27 combines with J gene TRBJ1-1, with D hard to call. V shed 7 bases and J shed 1 base, with 4 bases lying between them. The germline V gene encodes CDR1 MNHEY and CDR2 SMNVEV (reference sequence). The CDR3 covers 11 residues.

This clonotype occurred a few times. As DNA, the CDR3 is TGTGCCAGCAGCCATGGGGGGACAGGGCTCCACGAGCAGTACTTC. It specifies CASSHGGTGLHEQYF. The chain uses TRBV10-3 and TRBJ2-7; 9 bases map to TRBD1. The CDR3 covers 15 residues. Germline V lookup: CDR1 ENHRY, CDR2 SYGVKD. The junction had 15 bases not matched to a gene; V was cut back by 10 bases and J by 5 bases.

The rearrangement links TRBV2 to TRBJ2-7, with a possible D match to TRBD2 (5 bases). Per the germline V gene, CDR1 is SNHLY and CDR2 is FYNNEI. The CDR3 has 15 amino acids. Trimming left V 5 bases short and J 2 bases short, with 16 bases between. In nucleotides, the CDR3 is TGTGCCAGCAGTCTGGACTCATATTTAACCTACGAGCAGTACTTC. Protein sequence: CASSLDSYLTYEQYF.

On this clonotype: This clone may be a read error of a much larger clone one base away. In this CDR3 the conserved last residue, phenylalanine or tryptophan, is missing, so a read error is likely. The CDR3 loop reads CSASPTGATEAFC. In DNA form, the CDR3 reads TGCAGTGCCTCGCCTACAGGGGCGACTGAAGCTTTCTGT. This rearrangement joins TRBV20-1 to TRBJ1-1; TRBD1 aligns across 7 bases. From germline, CDR1 is DFQATT and CDR2 SNEGSKA (reference sequence). The CDR3 loop spans 13 amino acids. Trimming cost V 6 bases and J 5 bases; bases outside gene matches: 9.

This clonotype was found once. This rearrangement joins TRBV25-1 to TRBJ2-5; D possibly matches TRBD1 or TRBD2 (5 bases each). This CDR3 is 16 amino acids long. Trimming removed 8 bases from V and 6 bases from J, with 25 bases in between. Germline values: CDR1 MGHDK, CDR2 SYGVNS. Here the CDR3 DNA reads TGTGCCAGCGTTGCAACTTCCCAGGGACGATCCAAGACCCAGTACTTC. It specifies CASVATSQGRSKTQYF.

This clonotype turned up a few times. The chain couples TRBV9 to TRBJ2-7; 8 nucleotides match TRBD2. Germline CDR1 is SGDLS and CDR2 is YYNGEE. The CDR3 runs 17 residues. V dropped 1 base and J dropped 2; count of bases not matched to a gene: 11. This CDR3 is CASSVSSSGGLPYEQYF. The CDR3 DNA reads TGTGCCAGCAGCGTAAGCTCAAGCGGGGGCCTCCCCTACGAGCAGTACTTC.

This clonotype was seen at least ten times. The chain links TRBV19 to TRBJ1-5, with TRBD1 matching 7 bases. J lost 2 bases, V lost 1 base, and 2 bases had no gene match. Germline V gives CDR1 LNHDA, CDR2 SQIVND (reference sequence). The CDR3 covers 15 residues. The CDR3 nucleotides are TGTGCCAGTAGTATAGCCGGACAGGGCAATCAGCCCCAGCATTTT. The encoded protein is CASSIAGQGNQPQHF.

In regard to this clonotype: An end of the junction differs from the germline gene, which may be a read error. The V call is TRBV6-1, the J call TRBJ1-6, with 7 bases lining up with TRBD1. Germline V gene sequence: CDR1 MNHNS, CDR2 SASEGT. This CDR3 comprises 14 residues. CDR3 nucleotide sequence: TGTGCCGGCAGTTATAGGGGGCGCGATTCACCCCTCCACTTT. It translates to CAGSYRGRDSPLHF.